This T cell receptor (beta chain) came from a study of T cell responses to AZD1222 COVID-19 vaccine. Study-wide results and limits: Unmutated variant regions are reportedly the target of nearly half of TCRs that are spike-specific. Two AZD1222 administrations were followed by greater Spike-specific TCR breadth and depth. None of the repertoires were sampled until the peak T cell response had passed.

On this clone itself: What it binds is unknown.

The germline CDR1 and CDR2 sequences are MNHEY and SMNVEV (reference sequence). This CDR3 contains 15 residues. Trimming left V 8 bases short and J 0 bases short, with 14 bases between. Second doses at about 4 or about 12 weeks were pooled. The method was immunoSEQ multiplex PCR; TCRdb's version includes in-frame clones alone and lacks a portion of them. The table has 180,000 or so clones, approximately 89% seen once. The chain has TRBV27 and TRBJ1-5; D uncertain. The TCR sequence derives from an adult who received the AZD1222 COVID-19 vaccine. The source was peripheral blood, collected 28 days after the second AZD1222 dose. The CDR3: CASSHWADSNQPQHF. For the CDR3, the DNA is TGTGCCAGCTCCCACTGGGCAGATAGCAATCAGCCCCAGCATTTT.